This is a list of T cell receptor beta chains from one sample in a study of cytomegalovirus exposure and HLA in healthy donors. Here immunoSEQ multiplex PCR was the method, and the copy in TCRdb shows in-frame clones only, minus some. This table holds some 87,000 clones, around 79% found once. The material sequenced was PBMCs. These receptors were collected from a young man in good health and CMV-seropositive. The conserved cysteine and the conserved F or W are not part of the CDR3 here. Some rows mark clone size as missing; the rest say once, few, many or name a class of expanded clone.

clone size,V gene,CDR3 protein
-,TRBV4-1,ASSQLPHHYGYT
-,TRBV28,ASSLGQYNGYT
-,TRBV6-5,ASSHSGGTYEQY
-,TRBV7-8,ASSIPGTSGPYQETQY
-,TRBV20-1,SAKDRRTAF
-,TRBV28,ASSSPGKTLGQY
-,TRBV7-2,ASSVKLAKNIQY
-,TRBV10-3,AISTGTVNTEAF
-,TRBV6-4,ASSDFSATPFRCGMARDQPQH
-,TRBV5-4,ASEPSGTFTDTQY
once,TRBV5-1,ASSLSASGSQETQY
few,TRBV9,ASSRTSNEQF
few,TRBV28,ASERQGANTGELF
few,TRBV28,ASSLLAGGGYEQY
-,TRBV28,ASTPTGRYNEQF
once,TRBV29-1,SLKDRYNEQF
-,TRBV4-1,ASSQGLATGELF
-,TRBV5-8,ASSRRTSGSSYEQY
once,TRBV29-1,SAIPGQWGAF
-,TRBV14,ASSPVAWGGNNEQF
-,TRBV27,ASTSSYNEQF
-,TRBV5-4,ASSTGTSASSYEQY
-,TRBV10-1,ASSTGPADTQY
-,TRBV29-1,SVEFSYEQY
-,TRBV5-1,ASSSTGADEQF
-,TRBV7-9,ASRSGTERPHYGYT
few,TRBV10-2,ASSDPGQESSYEQY
-,TRBV19,ACRDYGGDTQY
-,TRBV30,AWSVPVLKRGLLSNQPQH
-,TRBV5-6,ASSLLAGRGNNEQF
-,TRBV19,ASTHSGGTYEQY
few,TRBV27,ASKGAGPQH
-,TRBV6-1,ASSATGSNQPQH
-,TRBV28,ASSLAGVMDEQF
-,TRBV6-4,ASSPAGSSYNEQF
few,TRBV6-1,ASTRVPSEQY
-,TRBV27,ASSAGATYEQY
-,TRBV27,ASSRRGLLASSGANVLT
-,TRBV9,ASSTLDSSTEAF
once,TRBV4-1,ASSRANLLGGSSYNEQF
-,TRBV6-5,ASRGFTLGNEQF
few,TRBV21-1,ASSKGREKLF